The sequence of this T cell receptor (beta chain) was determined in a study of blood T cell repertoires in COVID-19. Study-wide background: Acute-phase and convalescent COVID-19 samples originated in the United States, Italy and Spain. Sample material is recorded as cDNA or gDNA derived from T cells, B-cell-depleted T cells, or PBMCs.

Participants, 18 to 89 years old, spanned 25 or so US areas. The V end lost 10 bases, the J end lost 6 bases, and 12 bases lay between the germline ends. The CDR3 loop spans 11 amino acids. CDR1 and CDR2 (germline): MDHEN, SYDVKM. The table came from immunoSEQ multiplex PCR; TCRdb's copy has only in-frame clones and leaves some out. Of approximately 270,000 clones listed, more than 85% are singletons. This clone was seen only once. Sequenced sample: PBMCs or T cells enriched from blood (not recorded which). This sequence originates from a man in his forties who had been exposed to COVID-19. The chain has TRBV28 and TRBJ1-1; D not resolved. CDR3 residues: CATRWLAEAFF. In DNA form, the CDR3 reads TGTGCCACCAGATGGCTGGCTGAAGCTTTCTTT. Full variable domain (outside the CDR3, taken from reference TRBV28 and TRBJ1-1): DVKVTQSSRYLVKRTGEKVFLECVQDMDHENMFWYRQDPGLGLRLIYFSYDVKMKEKGDIPEGYSVSREKKERFSLILESASTNQTSMYLCATRWLAEAFFGQGTRLTVV.